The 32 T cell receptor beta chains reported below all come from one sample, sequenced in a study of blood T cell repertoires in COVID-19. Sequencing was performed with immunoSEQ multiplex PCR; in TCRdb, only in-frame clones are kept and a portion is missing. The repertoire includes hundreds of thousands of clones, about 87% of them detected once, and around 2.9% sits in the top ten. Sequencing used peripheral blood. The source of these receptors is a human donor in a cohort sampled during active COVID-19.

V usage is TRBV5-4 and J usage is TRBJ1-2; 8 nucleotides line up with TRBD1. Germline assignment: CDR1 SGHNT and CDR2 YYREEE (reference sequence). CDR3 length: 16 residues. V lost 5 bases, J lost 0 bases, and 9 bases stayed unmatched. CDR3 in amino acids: CASRPDRGQANYGYTF. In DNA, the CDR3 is TGTGCCAGCAGACCCGACAGGGGACAAGCTAACTATGGCTACACCTTC.

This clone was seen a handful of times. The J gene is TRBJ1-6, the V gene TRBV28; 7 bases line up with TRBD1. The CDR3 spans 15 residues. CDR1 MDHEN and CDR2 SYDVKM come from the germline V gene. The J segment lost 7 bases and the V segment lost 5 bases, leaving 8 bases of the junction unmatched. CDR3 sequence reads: CASSPTQGGNSPLHF. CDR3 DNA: TGTGCCAGCAGTCCAACCCAGGGGGGAAATTCACCCCTCCACTTT.

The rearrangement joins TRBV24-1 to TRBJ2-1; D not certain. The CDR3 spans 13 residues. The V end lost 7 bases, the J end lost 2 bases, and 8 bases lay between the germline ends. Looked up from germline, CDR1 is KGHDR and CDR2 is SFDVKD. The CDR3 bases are TGTGCCACCAGCCCGGAGACCTACAATGAGCAGTTCTTC. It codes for CATSPETYNEQFF.

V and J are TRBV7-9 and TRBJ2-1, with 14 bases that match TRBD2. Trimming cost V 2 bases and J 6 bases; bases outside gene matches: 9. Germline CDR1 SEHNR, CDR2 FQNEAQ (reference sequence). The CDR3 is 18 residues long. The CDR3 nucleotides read TGTGCCAGCAGCTTATCTCCCTGGACTAGCGGGGGGACCAATGAGCAGTTCTTC. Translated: CASSLSPWTSGGTNEQFF.

In DNA, the CDR3 is TGTGCCAGCAGCCCCAATACGGGAGTCACTGAAGCTTTCTTT. This translates into CASSPNTGVTEAFF. J is TRBJ1-1 and V is TRBV2; D gene unclear. Germline CDR1 is SNHLY and CDR2 is FYNNEI. Trimming left V 6 bases short and J 4 bases short, with 15 bases between. CDR3 length: 14 amino acids.

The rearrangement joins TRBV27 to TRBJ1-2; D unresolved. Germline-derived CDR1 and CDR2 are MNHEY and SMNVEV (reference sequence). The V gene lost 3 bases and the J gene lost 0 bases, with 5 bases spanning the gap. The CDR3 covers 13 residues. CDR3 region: CASSLAANYGYTF. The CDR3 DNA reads TGTGCCAGCAGTTTGGCAGCTAACTATGGCTACACCTTC.

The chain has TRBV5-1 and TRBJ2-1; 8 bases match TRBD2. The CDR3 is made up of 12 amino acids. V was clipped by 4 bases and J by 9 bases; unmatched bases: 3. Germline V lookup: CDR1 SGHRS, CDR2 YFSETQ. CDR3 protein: CASSGLAGEQFF. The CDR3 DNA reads TGCGCCAGCAGCGGACTAGCAGGTGAGCAGTTCTTC.

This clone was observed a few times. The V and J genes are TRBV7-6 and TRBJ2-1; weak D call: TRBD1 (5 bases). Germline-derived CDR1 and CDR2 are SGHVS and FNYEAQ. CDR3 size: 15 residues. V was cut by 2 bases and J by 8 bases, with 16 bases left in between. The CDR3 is CASSLLQGIGYEQFF. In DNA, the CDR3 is TGTGCCAGCAGCTTACTCCAGGGTATAGGCTATGAGCAGTTCTTC.

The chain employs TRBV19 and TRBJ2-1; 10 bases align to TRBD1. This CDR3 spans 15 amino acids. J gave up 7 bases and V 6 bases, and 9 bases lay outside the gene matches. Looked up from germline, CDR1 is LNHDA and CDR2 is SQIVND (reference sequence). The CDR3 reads CASRSPGQGLNEQFF. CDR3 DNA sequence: TGTGCCAGTAGATCACCGGGACAGGGGCTTAATGAGCAGTTCTTC.

For the CDR3, the DNA is TGTGCCAGCAGCCCCGGACTAGGATTTGGGGAGCTGTTTTTT. Translation gives CASSPGLGFGELFF. The chain joins TRBV5-5 to TRBJ2-2, with TRBD2 matching 7 bases. The CDR3 loop spans 14 amino acids. J was trimmed by 8 bases and V by 4 bases; bases with no gene match: 8. Germline loops: CDR1 SGHKS, CDR2 YYEKEE (reference sequence).

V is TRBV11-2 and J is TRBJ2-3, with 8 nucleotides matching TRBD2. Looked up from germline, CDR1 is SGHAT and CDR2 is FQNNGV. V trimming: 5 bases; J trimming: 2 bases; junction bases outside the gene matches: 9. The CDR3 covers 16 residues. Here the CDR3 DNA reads TGTGCCAGCAGCCCCCGGGAGGGGAGAGACACAGATACGCAGTATTTT. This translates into CASSPREGRDTDTQYF.

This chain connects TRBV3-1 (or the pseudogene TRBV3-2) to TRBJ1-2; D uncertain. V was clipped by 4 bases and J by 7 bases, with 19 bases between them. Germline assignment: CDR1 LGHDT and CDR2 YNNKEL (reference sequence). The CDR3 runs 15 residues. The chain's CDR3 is CASSRRWGDQVGYTF. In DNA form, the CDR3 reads TGTGCCAGCAGCCGAAGATGGGGAGATCAAGTTGGCTACACCTTC.

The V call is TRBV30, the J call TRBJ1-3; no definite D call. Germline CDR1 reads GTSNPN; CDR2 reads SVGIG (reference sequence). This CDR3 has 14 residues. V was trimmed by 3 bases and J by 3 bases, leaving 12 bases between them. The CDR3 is CAWSSESGGNTIYF. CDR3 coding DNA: TGTGCCTGGAGCTCTGAGAGTGGTGGAAACACCATATATTTT.

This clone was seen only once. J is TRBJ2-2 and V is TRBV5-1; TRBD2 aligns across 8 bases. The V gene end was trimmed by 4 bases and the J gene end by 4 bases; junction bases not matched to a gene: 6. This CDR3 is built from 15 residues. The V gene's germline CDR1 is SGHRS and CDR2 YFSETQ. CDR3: CASSPSGGATGELFF. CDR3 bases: TGCGCCAGCAGCCCCTCCGGGGGGGCCACCGGGGAGCTGTTTTTT.

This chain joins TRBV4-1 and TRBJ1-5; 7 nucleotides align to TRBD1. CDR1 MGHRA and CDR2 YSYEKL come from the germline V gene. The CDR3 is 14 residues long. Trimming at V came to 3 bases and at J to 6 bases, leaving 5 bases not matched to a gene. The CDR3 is CASSQQQGSQPQHF. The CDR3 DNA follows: TGCGCCAGCAGCCAGCAACAGGGGAGTCAGCCCCAGCATTTT.

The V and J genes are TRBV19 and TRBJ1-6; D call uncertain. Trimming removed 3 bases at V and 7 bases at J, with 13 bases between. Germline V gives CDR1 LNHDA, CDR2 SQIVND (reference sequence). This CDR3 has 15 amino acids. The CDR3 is CASSISGRQNSPLHF. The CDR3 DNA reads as TGTGCCAGTAGTATTAGTGGGAGGCAGAATTCACCCCTCCACTTT.

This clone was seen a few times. CDR3 residues: CASSYERSQTYEQYF. In DNA, the CDR3 is TGTGCCAGCAGTTACGAGAGGAGTCAGACCTACGAGCAGTACTTC. The chain uses TRBV6-2 or TRBV6-3 and TRBJ2-7; D is undetermined. The CDR3 loop spans 15 amino acids. The germline CDR1 and CDR2 sequences are MNHEY and SVGEGT. V lost 2 bases to trimming and J lost 2 bases, with 13 bases between them.

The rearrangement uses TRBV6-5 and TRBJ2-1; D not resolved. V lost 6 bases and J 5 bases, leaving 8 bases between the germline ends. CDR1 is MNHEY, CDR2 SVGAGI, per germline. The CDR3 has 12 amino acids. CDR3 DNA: TGTGCCAGCAGCGACGGAGACAATGAGCAGTTCTTC. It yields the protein CASSDGDNEQFF.

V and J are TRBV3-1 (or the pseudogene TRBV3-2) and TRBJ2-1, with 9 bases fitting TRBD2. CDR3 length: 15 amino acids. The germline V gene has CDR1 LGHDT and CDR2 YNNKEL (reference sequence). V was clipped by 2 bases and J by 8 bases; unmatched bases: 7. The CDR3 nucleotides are TGTGCCAGCAGCCAACAGCGGGGGGCCGGGGATGAGCAGTTCTTC. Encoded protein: CASSQQRGAGDEQFF.

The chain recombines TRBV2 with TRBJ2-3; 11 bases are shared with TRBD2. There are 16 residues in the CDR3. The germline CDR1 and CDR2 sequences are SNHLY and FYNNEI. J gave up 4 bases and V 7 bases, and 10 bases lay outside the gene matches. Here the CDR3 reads CASIGASGRRPDTQYF. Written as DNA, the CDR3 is TGTGCCAGCATCGGGGCTAGCGGGAGGAGACCAGATACGCAGTATTTT.

The CDR3 nucleotides read TGTGCCAGCAGTGAATACAGGACTAGCGGGCAGTACTTC. This encodes CASSEYRTSGQYF. The rearrangement links TRBV25-1 to TRBJ2-5; TRBD2 aligns across 11 bases. The CDR3 extends over 13 amino acids. CDR1 and CDR2 from the germline V gene are MGHDK and SYGVNS. V gave up 0 bases and J gave up 11 bases; unmatched junction bases: 2.

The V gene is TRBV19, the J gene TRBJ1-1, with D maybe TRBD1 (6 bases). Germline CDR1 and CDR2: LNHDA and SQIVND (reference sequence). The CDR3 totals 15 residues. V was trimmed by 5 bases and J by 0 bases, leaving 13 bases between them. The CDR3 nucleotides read TGTGCCAGTAGTGTCCGGGACACCATGAACACTGAAGCTTTCTTT. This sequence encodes CASSVRDTMNTEAFF.

The CDR3 DNA follows: TGTGCCAGTAGTATCGGGTGGCATGAGCAGTTCTTC. Translated: CASSIGWHEQFF. The chain couples TRBV19 to TRBJ2-1; D gene unclear. The CDR3 is 12 residues long. The V end was cut by 3 bases, the J end by 8 bases, with 8 bases between. Germline lookup yields CDR1 LNHDA and CDR2 SQIVND (reference sequence).

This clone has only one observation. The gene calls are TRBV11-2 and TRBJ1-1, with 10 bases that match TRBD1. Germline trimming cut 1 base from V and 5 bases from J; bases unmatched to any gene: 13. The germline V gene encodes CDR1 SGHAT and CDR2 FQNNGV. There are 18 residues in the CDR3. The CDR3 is CASSLVKGLAGQGTEAFF. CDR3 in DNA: TGTGCCAGCAGCTTAGTCAAAGGCTTGGCGGGACAGGGGACTGAAGCTTTCTTT.

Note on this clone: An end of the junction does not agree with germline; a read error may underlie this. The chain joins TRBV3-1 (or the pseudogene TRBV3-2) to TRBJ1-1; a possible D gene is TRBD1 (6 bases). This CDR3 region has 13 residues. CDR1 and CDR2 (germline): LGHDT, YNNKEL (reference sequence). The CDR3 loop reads CASGGGAGNPHGF. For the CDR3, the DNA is TGTGCCAGCGGGGGCGGAGCGGGAAACCCCCACGGTTTT.

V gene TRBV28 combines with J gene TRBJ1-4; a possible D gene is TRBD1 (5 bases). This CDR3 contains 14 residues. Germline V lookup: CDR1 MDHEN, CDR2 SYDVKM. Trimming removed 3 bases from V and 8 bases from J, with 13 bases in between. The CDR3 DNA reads TGTGCCAGCAGTTTGGCCCAGGGCCACGAAAAACTGTTTTTT. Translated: CASSLAQGHEKLFF.

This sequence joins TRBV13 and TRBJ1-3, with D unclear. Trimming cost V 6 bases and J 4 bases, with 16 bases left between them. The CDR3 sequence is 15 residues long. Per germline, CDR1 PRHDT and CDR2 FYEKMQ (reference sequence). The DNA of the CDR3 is TGTGCCAGCAGTCAGCGAGGCGCGGGAGGAAACACCATATATTTT. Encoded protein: CASSQRGAGGNTIYF.

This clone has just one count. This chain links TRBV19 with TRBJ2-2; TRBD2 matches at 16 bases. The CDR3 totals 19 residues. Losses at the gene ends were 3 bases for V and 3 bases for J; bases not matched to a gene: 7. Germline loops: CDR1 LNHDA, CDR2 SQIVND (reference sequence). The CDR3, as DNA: TGTGCCAGTAGTATCACCCAGGGACTAGCGGGGGGGCACACCGGGGAGCTGTTTTTT. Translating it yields CASSITQGLAGGHTGELFF.

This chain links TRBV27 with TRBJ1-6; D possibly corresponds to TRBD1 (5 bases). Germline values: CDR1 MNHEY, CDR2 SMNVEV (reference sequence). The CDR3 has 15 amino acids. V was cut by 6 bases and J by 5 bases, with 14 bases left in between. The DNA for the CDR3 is TGTGCCAGCAGGACTGACAGAGGCGATAATTCACCCCTCCACTTT. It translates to CASRTDRGDNSPLHF.

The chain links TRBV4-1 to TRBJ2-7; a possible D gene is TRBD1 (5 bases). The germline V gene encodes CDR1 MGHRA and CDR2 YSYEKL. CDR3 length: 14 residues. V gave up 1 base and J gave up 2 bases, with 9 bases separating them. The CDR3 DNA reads TGCGCCAGCAGCCAAGGGACATCCGCCTACGAGCAGTACTTC. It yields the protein CASSQGTSAYEQYF.

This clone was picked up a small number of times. In DNA form, the CDR3 reads TGTGCCAGCAGTTCCGGGACTAGCGAAGTAATGTCGCAGTTCTTC. This translates into CASSSGTSEVMSQFF. This chain uses TRBV6-2 or TRBV6-3 with TRBJ2-1, with TRBD2 matching 10 bases. V trimming: 4 bases; J trimming: 12 bases; junction bases outside the gene matches: 12. The germline V gene encodes CDR1 MNHEY and CDR2 SVGEGT. The CDR3 loop spans 15 amino acids.

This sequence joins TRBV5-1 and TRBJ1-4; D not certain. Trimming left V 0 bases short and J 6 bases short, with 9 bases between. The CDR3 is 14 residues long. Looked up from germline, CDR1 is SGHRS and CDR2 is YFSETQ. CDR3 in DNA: TGCGCCAGCAGCTTGGGGTGGACTGATGAAAAACTGTTTTTT. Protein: CASSLGWTDEKLFF.